This T cell receptor beta chain was sequenced for a study of T cells in Graves' hyperthyroidism and ophthalmopathy. Study details: Peripheral blood was drawn at first diagnosis, prior to all treatment. The study's findings and limits: A median about 6 months before onset, the model predicted ophthalmopathy. Clonotypes that were expanded in thyroid above 0.001 mostly appeared in blood too.

This CDR3 is built from 16 residues. Germline values: CDR1 SNHLY, CDR2 FYNNEI. V lost 6 bases and J lost 3; bases outside the gene matches: 10. Not enrolled were patients with uncontrolled infection, other autoimmune disease, pregnancy or lactation. This clonotype appeared many times. Its antigen remains unidentified. Amplified TCR beta CDR3 regions came from RNA transcripts. First-round RT-PCR targeting the TCR CDR3 was performed with the HTBI primer set. TCRdb used MiXCR to reprocess the multiplex PCR reads, holding one entry per CDR3 protein. The sample records about 360,000 distinct CDR3 sequences, 13% being singletons.

Input material: blood. This clonotype originated in a young woman with Graves' hyperthyroidism. The chain couples TRBV2 to TRBJ2-1, with 8 bases identical to TRBD2. Written as DNA, the CDR3 is TGTGCCAGCAGGTCGTTGTCGGGGGGGTTCTACAATGAGCAGTTCTTC. It encodes CASRSLSGGFYNEQFF.